A selection of T cell receptor beta chains follows, all from one sample in a study of OX40 agonist ivuxolimab in advanced cancers. Sequencing was performed with immunoSEQ multiplex PCR; in TCRdb, only in-frame clones are kept and a portion is missing. This table holds about 73,000 clones, about 89% found once. The sequences come from CD4+ or CD8+ T cells sorted from blood, collected in a trial of the OX40 agonist ivuxolimab. These receptors were obtained from an adult with an advanced solid tumor such as melanoma, head and neck, liver or kidney cancer. Both conserved end residues are part of each CDR3. The D gene is left open where the match is weak. Expanded clones get a size class; other rows say once, few or many, or leave the size out.

>NA|TRBJ2-6|NA|TRBV28
CASSPLGFSGANVLTF
TGTGCCAGCAGTCCATTGGGGTTCTCTGGGGCCAACGTCCTGACTTTC
>NA|TRBJ1-1|NA|TRBV5-1
CASSPGPMNTEAFF
TGCGCCAGCAGCCCGGGACCTATGAACACTGAAGCTTTCTTT
>TRBD1|TRBJ2-2|NA|TRBV4-2
CASSQGIQGETGELFF
TGTGCCAGCAGCCAAGGAATCCAGGGGGAGACCGGGGAGCTGTTTTTT
>NA|TRBJ1-1|once|TRBV5-1
CASSFSAGQIGGPEAFF
TGCGCCAGCAGCTTTAGTGCAGGGCAGATCGGGGGGCCTGAAGCTTTCTTT
>NA|TRBJ2-7|once|TRBV12-5
CASGFPYRETYEQYF
TGTGCTAGTGGTTTTCCGTACAGGGAAACCTACGAGCAGTACTTC
>TRBD1|TRBJ1-3|NA|TRBV6-5
CASSLTGVLSGNTIYF
TGTGCCAGCAGTTTAACAGGGGTCCTCTCTGGAAACACCATATATTTT
>TRBD2|TRBJ2-3|NA|TRBV30
CAGSGGPDTQYF
TGTGCCGGTAGCGGGGGGCCAGATACGCAGTATTTT
>NA|TRBJ2-1|NA|TRBV9
CASSVVVGGPPEQFF
TGTGCCAGCAGCGTAGTCGTCGGGGGACCTCCGGAGCAGTTCTTC
>NA|TRBJ2-5|once|TRBV11-1
CASSLSREETQYF
TGTGCCAGCAGCTTAAGCAGGGAAGAGACCCAGTACTTC
>TRBD2|TRBJ2-5|NA|TRBV7-2
CASSLLGGAGETQYF
TGTGCCAGCAGCTTACTCGGGGGGGCAGGGGAGACCCAGTACTTC
>NA|TRBJ1-1|NA|TRBV7-9
CASSLEVQGMNTEAFF
TGTGCCAGCAGCTTAGAAGTACAGGGCATGAACACTGAAGCTTTCTTT
>TRBD2|TRBJ2-1|once|TRBV6-1
CASTGLAGGGEQFF
TGTGCCAGCACTGGGCTAGCGGGGGGGGGTGAGCAGTTCTTC
>NA|TRBJ2-7|NA|TRBV7-2
CDASYEQYF
TGTGACGCGAGCTACGAGCAGTACTTC
>NA|TRBJ2-2|NA|TRBV18
CASSPLGGGTNTGELFF
TGTGCCAGCTCACCACTCGGTGGGGGAACGAACACCGGGGAGCTGTTTTTT
>TRBD1|TRBJ2-7|NA|TRBV6-5
CASSYSGTDPYEQYF
TGTGCCAGCAGTTACTCAGGGACAGATCCCTACGAGCAGTACTTC
>NA|TRBJ1-5|NA|TRBV6-5
CASSSDTDQPQHF
TGTGCCAGCAGCTCGGACACTGATCAGCCCCAGCATTTT
>NA|TRBJ2-2|NA|TRBV14
CASSHLNTGELFF
TGTGCCAGCAGCCATTTGAACACCGGGGAGCTGTTTTTT
>NA|TRBJ1-5|NA|TRBV6-5
CASSYVGVGSNQPQHF
TGTGCCAGCAGTTACGTGGGGGTAGGGAGCAATCAGCCCCAGCATTTT
>NA|TRBJ2-1|few|TRBV28
CASRHGGPSYNEQFF
TGTGCCAGCAGGCACGGGGGACCCTCCTACAATGAGCAGTTCTTC
>TRBD1|TRBJ1-4|few|TRBV15
CATSGQLSTGVNEKLFF
TGTGCCACCAGCGGGCAACTCTCTACAGGGGTTAATGAAAAACTGTTTTTT
>NA|TRBJ1-3|NA|TRBV5-1
CASSLGDRGNTIYF
TGCGCCAGCAGCTTGGGGGACCGCGGAAACACCATATATTTT
>NA|TRBJ2-3|once|TRBV18
CASSPSTDTQYF
TGTGCCAGCTCACCGAGCACAGATACGCAGTATTTT
>TRBD1|TRBJ2-7|NA|TRBV5-1
CASSRTGTGGGMDEQYF
TGCGCCAGCAGCAGGACCGGGACAGGGGGCGGTATGGACGAGCAGTACTTC
>TRBD1|TRBJ2-5|NA|TRBV5-1
CASHLAPGTAQKTQYF
TGCGCCAGCCACCTCGCTCCCGGGACAGCCCAAAAGACCCAGTACTTC